Listed here are 10 T cell receptor beta chains from one sample, sequenced in a study of OX40 agonist ivuxolimab in advanced cancers. Repertoires were generated with immunoSEQ multiplex PCR, while TCRdb's copy carries only in-frame clones and drops some. The profile shows over 60,000 clones, just under 95% of them singletons. The material sequenced was CD4+ or CD8+ T cells sorted from blood, taken in a trial of the OX40 agonist ivuxolimab. These receptors came from an adult with an advanced solid tumor such as melanoma, head and neck, liver or kidney cancer.

The chain is built from TRBV30 and TRBJ2-7; 9 bases are shared with TRBD1. Germline V lookup: CDR1 GTSNPN, CDR2 SVGIG (reference sequence). There are 14 residues in the CDR3. J lost 2 bases, V lost 5 bases, and 7 bases had no gene match. The CDR3: CAWGGRTGAYEQYF. As DNA, the CDR3 is TGTGCCTGGGGGGGGCGGACAGGGGCCTACGAGCAGTACTTC.

The rearrangement uses TRBV29-1 and TRBJ2-5, with D maybe TRBD2 (7 bases). This CDR3 contains 18 residues. In germline, CDR1 is SQVTM, CDR2 ANQGSEA. V was pared by 4 bases and J by 2 bases, with 26 bases between. The CDR3: CSVALSAGAVHSQETQYF. In nucleotides, the CDR3 is TGCAGCGTTGCGCTCTCTGCGGGGGCCGTACATTCTCAAGAGACCCAGTACTTC.

The chain recombines TRBV11-2 with TRBJ2-3; TRBD2 aligns across 11 bases. V shed 6 bases and J 4 bases; nucleotides not matched to a gene: 6. Germline CDR1 SGHAT, CDR2 FQNNGV. This CDR3 comprises 15 residues. CDR3 sequence (DNA): TGTGCCAGCAGTTATGGGACTAGCGGTGCAGATACGCAGTATTTT. This translates into CASSYGTSGADTQYF.

This clone was observed a handful of times. The junction departs from germline at one end; a sequencing error may be responsible. The V and J genes are TRBV10-3 and TRBJ1-2; 8 positions agree with TRBD1. Germline values: CDR1 ENHRY, CDR2 SYGVKD. This CDR3 has 15 amino acids. The CDR3 bases are TGTGCCAGCAGTCCATCGACAGGGGTGGCCTATGGCTACACCTTC. The encoded protein is CASSPSTGVAYGYTF.

The V gene is TRBV6-5, the J gene TRBJ1-2, with D possibly matching TRBD1 (6 bases). V gave up 4 bases and J gave up 7 bases, with 13 bases separating them. The CDR3 has 13 residues. In germline, CDR1 is MNHEY, CDR2 SVGAGI. As DNA, the CDR3 is TGTGCCAGCAGTTTTGGACAGTTGGCTGGCTACACCTTC. Residues: CASSFGQLAGYTF.

CDR3 amino acids: CASSSFQLAGPTDTQYF. The CDR3 region has the DNA TGTGCCAGCAGTTCCTTCCAACTAGCGGGACCTACAGATACGCAGTATTTT. The genes are TRBV28 and TRBJ2-3; 10 positions match TRBD2. Losses at the gene ends were 4 bases for V and 3 bases for J; bases not matched to a gene: 10. Per germline, CDR1 MDHEN and CDR2 SYDVKM. The CDR3 consists of 17 residues.

This chain links TRBV7-2 with TRBJ1-2, with D possibly matching TRBD1 (6 bases). Germline V lookup: CDR1 SGHTA, CDR2 FQGNSA. V lost 1 base to trimming and J lost 4 bases, with 19 bases between them. The CDR3 runs to 17 residues. CDR3 DNA sequence: TGTGCCAGCAGCTTAGATTGGGGGGCCCTCCCTTTCTATGGCTACACCTTC. This gives the protein CASSLDWGALPFYGYTF.

The chain employs TRBV4-1 and TRBJ1-2; no firm D call. The ends were cut back, 0 bases at V and 0 bases at J, with 5 bases in the middle. This CDR3 is 14 amino acids long. From germline, CDR1 is MGHRA and CDR2 YSYEKL. The CDR3 DNA follows: TGCGCCAGCAGCCAAGATGGCCCTAACTATGGCTACACCTTC. Amino acid sequence: CASSQDGPNYGYTF.

The J gene is TRBJ1-1, the V gene TRBV4-1; D gene uncertain. Trimming shortened V by 4 bases and J by 0 bases, and 12 bases separated the two germline ends. CDR1 and CDR2 from the germline V gene are MGHRA and YSYEKL. The CDR3 totals 15 residues. The DNA of the CDR3 is TGCGCCAGCAGCCCCCCCGGTACCATGAACACTGAAGCTTTCTTT. It codes for CASSPPGTMNTEAFF.

This clone occurred once. This sequence joins TRBV27 and TRBJ2-3; D is perhaps TRBD1 or TRBD2 (5 bases each). Germline V lookup: CDR1 MNHEY, CDR2 SMNVEV (reference sequence). V dropped 2 bases and J dropped 2 bases, with 17 bases sitting between them. This CDR3 comprises 17 residues. The CDR3 is CASSLPVGEIPTDTQYF. The CDR3 coding sequence is TGTGCCAGCAGTTTACCCGTGGGGGAAATTCCCACAGATACGCAGTATTTT.